This entry lists 27 T cell receptor beta chains sequenced from one sample in a study of T-cell memory formation after mild COVID-19. TCRdb ran MiXCR on the 5' RACE reads and lists one entry per CDR3 protein. The data hold 400,000 or so distinct CDR3 sequences, with 20% observed a single time. The sequenced material came from PBMCs or a T cell subset sorted from them (not recorded which). The receptors come from an adult woman who had mild COVID-19 (a few samples of this study predate the infection). Cell type and time point are not known.

This clonotype was observed a few times. The V and J genes are TRBV6-5 and TRBJ2-7, with TRBD1 identical over 8 bases. Germline CDR1 MNHEY, CDR2 SVGAGI. Losses at the gene ends were 6 bases for V and 7 bases for J; bases not matched to a gene: 8. The CDR3 contains 13 residues. The CDR3 nucleotides read TGTGCCAGCAGATTCCAGGGGGCAGATGAGCAGTACTTC. It encodes CASRFQGADEQYF.

The chain carries TRBV20-1 and TRBJ2-3; maybe TRBD1 (5 bases). Trimming cost V 3 bases and J 1 base, with 14 bases left between them. In germline, CDR1 is DFQATT, CDR2 SNEGSKA (reference sequence). The CDR3 runs 15 residues. The CDR3 here is CSARGTGEGTDTQYF. The CDR3 DNA is TGCAGTGCTAGGGGAACAGGTGAAGGCACAGATACGCAGTATTTT.

This clonotype appeared once. This chain links TRBV7-9 with TRBJ1-2, with D hard to call. CDR1 is SEHNR and CDR2 is FQNEAQ in the germline V gene (reference sequence). V dropped 3 bases and J dropped 6 bases, with 14 bases sitting between them. There are 14 residues in the CDR3. The CDR3 region has the DNA TGTGCCAGCAGCTTCGGGTTCCCAAGTGATGGCTACACCTTC. Protein sequence: CASSFGFPSDGYTF.

The rearrangement links TRBV6-2 or TRBV6-3 to TRBJ1-2; D call uncertain. The length of the CDR3 is 13 residues. V was pared by 5 bases and J by 8 bases, with 15 bases between. CDR1 is MNHEY and CDR2 is SVGEGT in the germline V gene. The CDR3 nucleotides are TGTGCCAGCAGTCCGGACTCGGGTCTGGGCTACACCTTC. Translation: CASSPDSGLGYTF.

CDR3 sequence: CASSLEAGTGPDTQYF. The CDR3 DNA sequence: TGCGCCAGCAGCTTGGAGGCAGGGACAGGGCCAGATACGCAGTATTTT. The chain couples TRBV5-1 to TRBJ2-3; 9 bases are shared with TRBD1. CDR3 length: 16 residues. Germline trimming cut 0 bases from V and 4 bases from J; bases unmatched to any gene: 6. Germline V CDR1 and CDR2: SGHRS, YFSETQ.

The chain is built from TRBV27 and TRBJ1-6; D call uncertain. The germline gives CDR1 MNHEY, CDR2 SMNVEV (reference sequence). V lost 9 bases, J lost 4 bases, and 10 bases lay in between. The CDR3 spans 13 residues. This CDR3 is CASSVQYNSPLHF. As DNA, the CDR3 is TGTGCCAGTTCGGTACAGTATAATTCACCCCTCCACTTT.

In regard to this clonotype: Here the CDR3 omits its conserved ending phenylalanine or tryptophan, so a read error is the likely source. The chain is built from TRBV24-1 and TRBJ2-1, with 9 positions matching TRBD1. The CDR3 runs to 17 residues. Germline CDR1 KGHDR, CDR2 SFDVKD. The V gene end was trimmed by 4 bases and the J gene end by 6 bases; junction bases not matched to a gene: 12. The DNA of the CDR3 is TGTGCCACCAGTGAGCGAGGTCGGGACAGGGTGGGCAATGAGCAGTTCTTA. Protein sequence: CATSERGRDRVGNEQFL.

This chain uses TRBV27 with TRBJ2-1; D is possibly TRBD1 (5 bases). The germline V gene encodes CDR1 MNHEY and CDR2 SMNVEV (reference sequence). The CDR3 covers 15 residues. Deletions cut 2 bases from V and 5 bases from J, with 13 bases between. The CDR3 sequence: CASSLQGLANNEQFF. The CDR3 DNA follows: TGTGCCAGCAGTTTACAGGGTTTGGCGAACAATGAGCAGTTCTTC.

The chain employs TRBV6-5 and TRBJ2-2; TRBD1 agrees at 8 bases. The CDR3 length is 18 residues. Germline V gene lookup returns CDR1 MNHEY and CDR2 SVGAGI. After removal of 3 bases from V and 5 bases from J, the junction contained 14 bases not matched to a gene. In DNA form, the CDR3 reads TGTGCCAGCAGTTATCTGTCCCCCCGGACAGGGAAGACCGGGGAGCTGTTTTTT. Encoded protein: CASSYLSPRTGKTGELFF.

The J gene is TRBJ2-1, the V gene TRBV7-2; TRBD2 matches 7 bases. CDR1 SGHTA and CDR2 FQGNSA come from the germline V gene. The CDR3 is made up of 15 amino acids. Germline trimming cut 1 base from V and 4 bases from J; bases unmatched to any gene: 4. CDR3 coding DNA: TGTGCCAGCAGCTTAGAGCTAGCGGAGTACAATGAGCAGTTCTTC. Its translation is CASSLELAEYNEQFF. The full variable domain, completed using reference TRBV7-2 and TRBJ2-1, is GAGVSQSPSNKVTEKGKDVELRCDPISGHTALYWYRQSLGQGLEFLIYFQGNSAPDKSGLPSDRFSAERTGGSVSTLTIQRTQQEDSAVYLCASSLELAEYNEQFFGPGTRLTVL.

This clonotype was detected only a few times. The V gene is TRBV24-1, the J gene TRBJ2-2, with 7 nucleotides matching TRBD1. The CDR3 runs to 17 residues. Germline values: CDR1 KGHDR, CDR2 SFDVKD. The J segment lost 2 bases and the V segment lost 3 bases, leaving 8 bases of the junction unmatched. This chain's CDR3 is CATSDAARGSNTGELFF. The CDR3 DNA reads TGTGCCACCAGTGATGCGGCCAGGGGGTCTAACACCGGGGAGCTGTTTTTT.

This clonotype occurred a few times. The rearrangement joins TRBV11-2 to TRBJ1-5; D is ambiguous. V was cut by 4 bases and J by 1 base, with 11 bases left in between. This CDR3 region has 15 residues. The germline gives CDR1 SGHAT, CDR2 FQNNGV. CDR3 nucleotides: TGTGCCAGCAGCTCGATAATAGGCAGCAATCAGCCCCAGCATTTT. Translating it yields CASSSIIGSNQPQHF.

In this sample, this clonotype turned up a few times. V usage is TRBV7-9 and J usage is TRBJ2-1; D might be TRBD1 (5 bases). The germline V and J ends were trimmed by 5 bases and 9 bases, with 17 bases remaining between them. This CDR3 comprises 14 residues. The germline V gene has CDR1 SEHNR and CDR2 FQNEAQ (reference sequence). In DNA form, the CDR3 reads TGTGCCAGCAGCCTGACTGGGGCCGCCGGTGAGCAGTTCTTC. It specifies CASSLTGAAGEQFF.

V and J are TRBV29-1 and TRBJ2-7, with 11 bases lining up with TRBD1. The CDR3 length is 12 residues. J was trimmed by 5 bases and V by 7 bases; bases with no gene match: 4. Looked up from germline, CDR1 is SQVTM and CDR2 is ANQGSEA. The chain's CDR3 is CSGTGGIDEQYF. Written as DNA, the CDR3 is TGCAGCGGGACAGGGGGCATCGACGAGCAGTACTTC.

The chain employs TRBV6-1 and TRBJ2-1; tentatively, D is TRBD2 (6 bases). Deletions cut 11 bases from V and 5 bases from J, with 25 bases between. The germline V gene has CDR1 MNHNS and CDR2 SASEGT. This CDR3 spans 16 amino acids. Here the CDR3 reads CAGTSSVLNPHNEQFF. CDR3 DNA sequence: TGTGCCGGGACCTCTAGCGTCCTAAACCCCCACAATGAGCAGTTCTTC.

The rearrangement links TRBV27 to TRBJ2-1; D is unresolved. The CDR3 spans 13 residues. Germline V gene sequence: CDR1 MNHEY, CDR2 SMNVEV (reference sequence). V lost 1 base and J lost 10, with 11 bases in between. CDR3 in amino acids: CASSLFGSPEQFF. The CDR3 DNA reads TGTGCCAGCAGTTTATTCGGGTCCCCGGAGCAGTTCTTC.

This clonotype was seen a few times. V gene TRBV15 combines with J gene TRBJ1-1, with D unresolved. Germline CDR1 and CDR2: LNHNV and YYDKDF (reference sequence). This CDR3 has 14 residues. Trimming left V 1 base short and J 0 bases short, with 6 bases between. This chain's CDR3 is CATSRAGMNTEAFF. CDR3 DNA: TGTGCCACCAGCAGAGCGGGCATGAACACTGAAGCTTTCTTT.

This clonotype was seen only a few times. This chain connects TRBV7-2 to TRBJ2-3; TRBD1 or TRBD2 may be the D gene (5 bases each). The length of the CDR3 is 16 residues. Germline values: CDR1 SGHTA, CDR2 FQGNSA. Trimming cost V 3 bases and J 5 bases, with 18 bases left between them. CDR3 loop: CASSFTGTGEGDTQYF. CDR3 in DNA: TGTGCCAGCAGCTTTACCGGGACCGGGGAAGGAGATACGCAGTATTTT.

The rearrangement links TRBV19 to TRBJ1-1; 12 nucleotides match TRBD1. The CDR3 length is 17 residues. The J segment lost 1 base and the V segment lost 6 bases, leaving 9 bases of the junction unmatched. CDR1 LNHDA and CDR2 SQIVND come from the germline V gene (reference sequence). CDR3 coding DNA: TGTGCCAGTAGCCCAGGGACAGGGGGCCGAGAGAACACTGAAGCTTTCTTT. Its translation: CASSPGTGGRENTEAFF.

This clonotype was found a few times. The chain couples TRBV5-1 to TRBJ1-1, with D perhaps matching TRBD1 (6 bases). This CDR3 is 14 amino acids long. V was clipped by 5 bases and J by 0 bases, with 11 bases between them. The germline V gene has CDR1 SGHRS and CDR2 YFSETQ. CDR3 in amino acids: CASSDRNLNTEAFF. The CDR3 DNA sequence: TGCGCCAGCAGTGACAGGAATTTGAACACTGAAGCTTTCTTT. Full variable domain (outside the CDR3, taken from reference TRBV5-1 and TRBJ1-1): KAGVTQTPRYLIKTRGQQVTLSCSPISGHRSVSWYQQTPGQGLQFLFEYFSETQRNKGNFPGRFSGRQFSNSRSEMNVSTLELGDSALYLCASSDRNLNTEAFFGQGTRLTVV.

This clonotype was recorded a few times. The chain couples TRBV5-1 to TRBJ2-3; unclear D gene. V was cut by 3 bases and J by 4 bases, with 18 bases left in between. Germline assignment: CDR1 SGHRS and CDR2 YFSETQ. The length of the CDR3 is 16 residues. CDR3 sequence: CASSSGRSPDSDTQYF. The DNA for the CDR3 is TGCGCCAGCAGCTCCGGCCGGTCCCCCGACTCAGATACGCAGTATTTT.

The chain uses TRBV9 and TRBJ2-3; TRBD2 matches at 8 bases. This CDR3 spans 14 amino acids. Germline V CDR1 and CDR2: SGDLS, YYNGEE. Trimming cost V 0 bases and J 6 bases; bases outside gene matches: 3. The CDR3 loop is CASSVGLAQDTQYF. The CDR3 DNA sequence: TGTGCCAGCAGCGTAGGACTAGCGCAGGATACGCAGTATTTT.

This clonotype turned up a few times. The chain joins TRBV6-5 to TRBJ2-2; D is unresolved. The V gene's germline CDR1 is MNHEY and CDR2 SVGAGI. The CDR3 extends over 13 amino acids. Trimming took 2 bases from V and 8 from J, leaving 9 bases between them. The CDR3 spells CASSYINRGELFF. The CDR3 DNA reads as TGTGCCAGCAGTTACATAAACCGGGGGGAGCTGTTTTTT.

The rearrangement joins TRBV29-1 to TRBJ2-6; D may correspond to TRBD1 or TRBD2 (5 bases each). The CDR3 loop spans 16 amino acids. Germline assignment: CDR1 SQVTM and CDR2 ANQGSEA. Trimming left V 6 bases short and J 1 base short, with 16 bases between. Here the CDR3 reads CSVPGPSTSGANVLTF. The CDR3 DNA reads TGCAGCGTCCCGGGACCCAGTACATCTGGGGCCAACGTCCTGACTTTC.

The V call is TRBV27, the J call TRBJ1-6, with TRBD1 as a possible D gene (5 bases). CDR3 length equals 16 residues. Trimming cost V 3 bases and J 13 bases, with 22 bases left between them. Germline CDR1 reads MNHEY; CDR2 reads SMNVEV (reference sequence). In DNA, the CDR3 is TGTGCCAGCAGTTTGGGGGGGAGGCGGACCCGAGGGCCCCTCCACTTT. Its protein product is CASSLGGRRTRGPLHF.

This clonotype has just a few counts. This sequence joins TRBV20-1 and TRBJ2-1; D possibly matches TRBD1 or TRBD2 (7 bases each). Trimming left V 6 bases short and J 10 bases short, with 10 bases between. Germline CDR1 reads DFQATT; CDR2 reads SNEGSKA (reference sequence). The CDR3 contains 10 residues. The CDR3 DNA reads as TGCAGTGCCCAGGGGGGGGAGCAGTTCTTC. Amino acids: CSAQGGEQFF.

There are a few counts of this clonotype. The chain links TRBV20-1 to TRBJ2-1; TRBD1 agrees at 11 bases. The CDR3 contains 15 residues. Trimming at V came to 3 bases and at J to 2 bases, leaving 3 bases not matched to a gene. Germline lookup yields CDR1 DFQATT and CDR2 SNEGSKA (reference sequence). Written as DNA, the CDR3 is TGCAGTGCTAGGGTGGGACAGGGGGCCTACAATGAGCAGTTCTTC. Translation gives CSARVGQGAYNEQFF.